The T cell receptor beta chain under discussion was sequenced for a study of T cell responses to AZD1222 COVID-19 vaccine. General study findings and limits: Dominant at 160-218 and 743-854, vaccine-associated CD4 TCRs also spanned spike. Repertoires in all cases were sampled only once the peak T cell response had passed. Breadth and depth of Spike-specific TCRs rose after two AZD1222 doses. Seropositive at baseline were only a handful of AZD1222 recipients.

Profiled with immunoSEQ multiplex PCR; TCRdb holds only in-frame clones, not every one. The repertoire consists of tens of thousands of clones, with around 85% occurring once and the leading ten covering approximately 19%. Germline values: CDR1 SGHRS, CDR2 YFSETQ. V gave up 1 base and J gave up 6 bases; unmatched junction bases: 6. The CDR3 spans 14 residues. Points on this clone: Its antigen is still unknown.

The chain uses TRBV5-1 and TRBJ2-7, with 8 bases identical to TRBD1. This receptor was obtained from an adult in good health. The specimen comprised peripheral blood, sampled on day 0 of MenACWY control vaccination. CDR3 in amino acids: CASSLSQGASEQYF. CDR3 nucleotides: TGCGCCAGCAGCTTGAGCCAGGGGGCGAGCGAGCAGTACTTC.